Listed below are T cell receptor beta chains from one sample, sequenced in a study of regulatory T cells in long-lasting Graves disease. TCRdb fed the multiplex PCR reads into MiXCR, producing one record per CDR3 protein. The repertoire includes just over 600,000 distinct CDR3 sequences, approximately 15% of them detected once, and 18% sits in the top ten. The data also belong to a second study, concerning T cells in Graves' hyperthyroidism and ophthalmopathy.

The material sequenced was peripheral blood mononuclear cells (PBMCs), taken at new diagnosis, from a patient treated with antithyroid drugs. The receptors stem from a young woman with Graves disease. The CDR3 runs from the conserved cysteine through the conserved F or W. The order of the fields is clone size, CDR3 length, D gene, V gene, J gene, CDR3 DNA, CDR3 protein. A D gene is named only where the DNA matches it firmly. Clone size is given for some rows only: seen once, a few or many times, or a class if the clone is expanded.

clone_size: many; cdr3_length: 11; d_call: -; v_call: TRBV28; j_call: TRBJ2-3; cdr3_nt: TGTGCCACCTCGGCGGGGGATACGCAGTATTTT; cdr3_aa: CATSAGDTQYF
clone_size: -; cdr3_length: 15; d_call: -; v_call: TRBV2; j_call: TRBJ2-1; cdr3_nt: TGTGCCAGCAGTGAGGACCGGAGCTCCTACAATGAGCAGTTCTTC; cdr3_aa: CASSEDRSSYNEQFF
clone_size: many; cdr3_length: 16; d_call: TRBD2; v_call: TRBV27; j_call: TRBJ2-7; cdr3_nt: TGTGCCAGCACCCAACACGCCGGGACTAGCGGGAACGAGCAGTACTTC; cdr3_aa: CASTQHAGTSGNEQYF
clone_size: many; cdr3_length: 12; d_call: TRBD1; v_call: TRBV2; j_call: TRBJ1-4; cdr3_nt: TGTGCCAGAAGGACAGGGGAGGAAAAACTGTTTTTT; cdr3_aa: CARRTGEEKLFF
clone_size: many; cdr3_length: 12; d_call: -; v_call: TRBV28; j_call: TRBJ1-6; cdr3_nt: TGTGCCAGCAGTCTGACAGTTTCACCCCTCCACTTT; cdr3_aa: CASSLTVSPLHF
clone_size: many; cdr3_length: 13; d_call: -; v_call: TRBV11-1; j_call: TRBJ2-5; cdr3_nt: TGTGCCAGCAGCTTAGGAAACAGGGAGACCCAGTACTTC; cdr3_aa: CASSLGNRETQYF
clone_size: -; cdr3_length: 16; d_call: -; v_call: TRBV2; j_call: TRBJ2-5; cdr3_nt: TGTGCCAGCAGTGAAAAGATCGGGACAATTTTCGAGACCCAGTACTTC; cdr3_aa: CASSEKIGTIFETQYF
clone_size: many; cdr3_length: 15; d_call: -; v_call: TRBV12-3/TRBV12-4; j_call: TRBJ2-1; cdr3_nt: TGTGCCAGCAGTTTACCCGGGGGAGCCGACAATGAGCAGTTCTTC; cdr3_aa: CASSLPGGADNEQFF
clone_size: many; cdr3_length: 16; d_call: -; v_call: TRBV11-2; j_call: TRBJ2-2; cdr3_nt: TGTGCCAGCAGCCCAACACAGGGACCGAACACCGGGGAGCTGTTTTTT; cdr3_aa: CASSPTQGPNTGELFF
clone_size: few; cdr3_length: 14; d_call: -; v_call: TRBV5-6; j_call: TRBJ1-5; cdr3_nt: TGTGCCAGCAGCTTGCGGGGTACAGGACAGCCCCAGCATTTT; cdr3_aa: CASSLRGTGQPQHF